This section outlines one T cell receptor beta chain sequence together with its context. Its target is not known. Clones were read by immunoSEQ multiplex PCR, and TCRdb kept only the in-frame ones, dropping some. This table holds about 420,000 clones, 70% to 90% found once. Per germline, CDR1 SGHTA and CDR2 FQGTGA. The CDR3 has 14 residues. With 5 bases removed from V and 5 bases from J, the gap between germline ends came to 16 bases. The sample is drawn from a study of Ad26.COV2.S vaccination and SARS-CoV-2 variants. Across the whole study: Donor participated within the Ad26.COV2.S arm of the COV1001 trial.

Study conclusions and caveats: Considerable breadth of spike-specific CD8+ and CD4+ T cell responses has reportedly been documented following vaccination.

The treatment here: around 19 received Ad26.COV2.S at low or high dose, single or two shots; roughly five received placebo; per-sample allocation not given. Vaccine and placebo recipients were sampled on day 63 after the first injection. Aged 18-55 years, donor was enrolled in Boston in 2020. Sample: peripheral blood, taken in a trial of Ad26.COV2.S vaccine versus placebo. The V gene is TRBV7-3, the J gene TRBJ2-7; no firm D call. The source of this sequence is a person aged 18-65 years who received the Ad26.COV2.S COVID-19 vaccine or a placebo. The DNA of the CDR3 is TGTGCCAGCAGCCCCCGGGTCCAGAGCGACGAGCAGTACTTC. This translates into CASSPRVQSDEQYF. Filled out from reference TRBV7-3 and TRBJ2-7, the complete variable domain reads GAGVSQTPSNKVTEKGKYVELRCDPISGHTALYWYRQSLGQGPEFLIYFQGTGAADDSGLPNDRFFAVRPEGSVSTLKIQRTERGDSAVYLCASSPRVQSDEQYFGPGTRLTVT.